This entry lists 32 T cell receptor beta chains sequenced from one sample in a study of blood T cell repertoires in COVID-19. The protocol was immunoSEQ multiplex PCR, while the TCRdb copy is restricted to in-frame clones and leaves out a portion. This table has about 55,000 clones, about nine tenths appearing once. The sequenced sample consisted of peripheral blood. The receptors here all came from a man at least 80 years old with acute or convalescent COVID-19.

The rearrangement uses TRBV5-1 and TRBJ2-5; 12 bases match TRBD2. This CDR3 comprises 18 residues. CDR1 is SGHRS, CDR2 YFSETQ, per germline. The V segment lost 4 bases and the J segment 4 bases; nucleotides outside the gene matches: 14. The CDR3 sequence is CASSPGRASGGARETQYF. As DNA, the CDR3 is TGCGCCAGCAGCCCAGGGCGGGCTAGCGGGGGGGCCCGAGAGACCCAGTACTTC.

The rearrangement links TRBV30 to TRBJ1-6; a possible D gene is TRBD1 (6 bases). Germline CDR1 GTSNPN, CDR2 SVGIG (reference sequence). Trimming removed 0 bases from V and 10 bases from J, with 16 bases in between. The CDR3 runs to 15 residues. The CDR3 is CAWSVRKGGNSPLHF. As DNA, the CDR3 is TGTGCCTGGAGTGTACGGAAAGGGGGAAACTCACCCCTCCACTTT.

V gene TRBV7-2 combines with J gene TRBJ2-7; 9 bases fit TRBD1. This CDR3 contains 14 residues. The V gene end was trimmed by 6 bases and the J gene end by 5 bases; junction bases not matched to a gene: 8. From germline, CDR1 is SGHTA and CDR2 FQGNSA. CDR3 residues: CASSRNRGRHEQYF. The CDR3 DNA is TGTGCCAGCAGTCGTAACAGGGGGCGCCACGAGCAGTACTTC.

V and J are TRBV6-5 and TRBJ2-3; TRBD2 aligns across 7 bases. Germline assignment: CDR1 MNHEY and CDR2 SVGAGI. The CDR3 is made up of 13 amino acids. The V gene end was trimmed by 5 bases and the J gene end by 5 bases; junction bases not matched to a gene: 4. CDR3 bases: TGTGCCAGCAGTACCCGGGGGGAAGATACGCAGTATTTT. Protein product: CASSTRGEDTQYF.

The V gene is TRBV5-4, the J gene TRBJ1-1, with D perhaps TRBD1 (5 bases). This CDR3 has 15 amino acids. Germline V gene data show CDR1 as SGHNT and CDR2 as YYREEE (reference sequence). V was trimmed by 2 bases and J by 4 bases, leaving 15 bases between them. CDR3 DNA: TGTGCCAGCAGCTTTAATTCAGGGTTTGTCACTGAAGCTTTCTTT. Its protein is CASSFNSGFVTEAFF.

V is TRBV6-1 and J is TRBJ1-2; D unclear. V was pared by 2 bases and J by 4 bases, with 11 bases between. Germline V lookup: CDR1 MNHNS, CDR2 SASEGT. The CDR3 extends over 14 amino acids. The CDR3 loop reads CASSELPDIYGYTF. CDR3 bases: TGTGCCAGCAGTGAATTGCCAGATATCTATGGCTACACCTTC.

The rearrangement links TRBV30 to TRBJ2-6, with D maybe TRBD1 (7 bases). The CDR3 spans 14 residues. Germline V gene lookup returns CDR1 GTSNPN and CDR2 SVGIG (reference sequence). V lost 8 bases, J lost 12 bases, and 23 bases lay in between. CDR3 nucleotides: TGTGCCGGCAAGGCAGGGGGGCTCCCCAGCGTCCTGACTTTC. The encoded protein is CAGKAGGLPSVLTF.

This rearrangement joins TRBV11-2 to TRBJ2-5; TRBD2 matches 8 bases. The CDR3 contains 15 residues. The germline V gene encodes CDR1 SGHAT and CDR2 FQNNGV. The junction had 9 bases not matched to a gene; V was cut back by 5 bases and J by 4 bases. The CDR3 region has the DNA TGTGCCAGCAGCATGCCGGGACTAGGGGGAGAGACCCAGTACTTC. This sequence encodes CASSMPGLGGETQYF.

The chain has TRBV10-3 and TRBJ1-3, with D uncertain. V lost 3 bases and J lost 1, with 19 bases in between. Germline V lookup: CDR1 ENHRY, CDR2 SYGVKD. This CDR3 spans 18 amino acids. The CDR3 loop is CAISDLSTPGSSGNTIYF. CDR3 sequence (DNA): TGTGCCATCAGTGACCTCAGCACCCCGGGTTCGTCTGGAAACACCATATATTTT.

V usage is TRBV5-1 and J usage is TRBJ1-6, with a weak D call TRBD1 (5 bases). This CDR3 contains 15 residues. CDR1 is SGHRS and CDR2 is YFSETQ in the germline V gene. Trimming stripped 4 bases from V and 5 bases from J, with 13 bases between. Here the CDR3 reads CASSREGPNNSPLHF. CDR3 in DNA: TGCGCCAGCAGCCGGGAGGGGCCAAATAATTCACCCCTCCACTTT.

The chain couples TRBV6-2 or TRBV6-3 to TRBJ2-2; TRBD1 matches 7 bases. Unmatched junction bases numbered 3, after V lost 2 bases and J lost 6 bases. Germline CDR1 is MNHEY and CDR2 is SVGEGT. The CDR3 totals 14 residues. The CDR3 DNA reads as TGTGCCAGCAGTTACGGGCAGGGGGCCGGGGAGCTGTTTTTT. Its protein is CASSYGQGAGELFF.

J is TRBJ2-2 and V is TRBV9, with D possibly being TRBD2 (6 bases). V was trimmed by 3 bases and J by 3 bases, leaving 9 bases between them. Germline CDR1 reads SGDLS; CDR2 reads YYNGEE. The CDR3 totals 14 residues. CDR3 amino acids: CASSGWGDTGELFF. For the CDR3, the DNA is TGTGCCAGCAGCGGTTGGGGGGACACCGGGGAGCTGTTTTTT.

V is TRBV19 and J is TRBJ2-5; TRBD1 matches 8 bases. The germline V gene has CDR1 LNHDA and CDR2 SQIVND (reference sequence). The V gene end was trimmed by 9 bases and the J gene end by 1 base; junction bases not matched to a gene: 1. This CDR3 is built from 12 residues. The CDR3: CASGTGQETQYF. The DNA for the CDR3 is TGTGCCAGCGGGACAGGCCAAGAGACCCAGTACTTC.

The rearrangement joins TRBV6-5 to TRBJ2-6; a possible D gene is TRBD2 (6 bases). This CDR3 has 15 amino acids. From germline, CDR1 is MNHEY and CDR2 SVGAGI. V was pared by 2 bases and J by 1 base, with 6 bases between. This CDR3 is CASSYAGSGANVLTF. For the CDR3, the DNA is TGTGCCAGCAGTTACGCGGGATCTGGGGCCAACGTCCTGACTTTC.

The rearrangement uses TRBV2 and TRBJ2-3; a possible D gene is TRBD1 (6 bases). Trimming stripped 3 bases from V and 1 base from J, with 11 bases between. Germline CDR1 is SNHLY and CDR2 is FYNNEI. This CDR3 region has 15 residues. The CDR3 loop reads CASSEGTQRTDTQYF. The CDR3 nucleotides read TGTGCCAGCAGTGAGGGGACACAACGCACAGATACGCAGTATTTT.

The chain combines TRBV5-1 with TRBJ2-5; TRBD1 aligns across 10 bases. Trimming at V came to 4 bases and at J to 3 bases, leaving 3 bases not matched to a gene. The germline CDR1 and CDR2 sequences are SGHRS and YFSETQ. The CDR3 covers 14 residues. The CDR3 DNA follows: TGCGCCAGCAGCCAGGGGACAGGGGAAGAGACCCAGTACTTC. Residues: CASSQGTGEETQYF. Complete variable domain (other parts from reference TRBV5-1 and TRBJ2-5): KAGVTQTPRYLIKTRGQQVTLSCSPISGHRSVSWYQQTPGQGLQFLFEYFSETQRNKGNFPGRFSGRQFSNSRSEMNVSTLELGDSALYLCASSQGTGEETQYFGPGTRLLVL.

The chain is built from TRBV5-4 and TRBJ1-1; D is perhaps TRBD1 (5 bases). CDR3 length equals 14 residues. CDR1 and CDR2 from the germline V gene are SGHNT and YYREEE (reference sequence). V lost 2 bases to trimming and J lost 6 bases, with 14 bases between them. The CDR3 DNA follows: TGTGCCAGCAGCTTAGGGCAGGGTCACGCTGAAGCTTTCTTT. Residues: CASSLGQGHAEAFF.

This sequence joins TRBV15 and TRBJ2-7; 11 nucleotides line up with TRBD1. The CDR3 loop spans 15 amino acids. Germline V lookup: CDR1 LNHNV, CDR2 YYDKDF (reference sequence). With 5 bases clipped from V and 1 base from J, the junction kept 4 bases outside the gene matches. The CDR3 nucleotides are TGTGCCACCAGCGGGCGGGACAGGGGGTCCTACGAGCAGTACTTC. Its protein is CATSGRDRGSYEQYF.

This clone appeared a few times. The gene calls are TRBV3-1 (or the pseudogene TRBV3-2) and TRBJ1-1, with D tentatively TRBD1 (5 bases). Germline V gene data show CDR1 as LGHDT and CDR2 as YNNKEL (reference sequence). The CDR3 extends over 15 amino acids. Trimming took off 4 bases at V and 4 bases at J, with 16 bases between the two ends. CDR3 amino acids: CASSRIQVGRTEAFF. The CDR3 nucleotides read TGTGCCAGCAGCCGAATACAGGTAGGGCGCACTGAAGCTTTCTTT.

The rearrangement joins TRBV7-3 to TRBJ2-1, with TRBD2 matching 9 bases. The CDR3 sequence is 15 residues long. In germline, CDR1 is SGHTA, CDR2 FQGTGA. Trimming cost V 5 bases and J 6 bases; bases outside gene matches: 8. CDR3 nucleotides: TGTGCCAGCAGCCTTTCCGGGACTAGCCTCAATGAGCAGTTCTTC. Translation gives CASSLSGTSLNEQFF.

The chain employs TRBV6-1 and TRBJ2-1; D not resolved. The germline V and J ends were trimmed by 2 bases and 1 base, with 9 bases remaining between them. CDR3 length: 15 amino acids. From germline, CDR1 is MNHNS and CDR2 SASEGT. The CDR3 sequence: CASSESAGSYNEQFF. The CDR3 DNA sequence: TGTGCCAGCAGTGAATCGGCAGGATCCTACAATGAGCAGTTCTTC.

This clone was picked up many times. The V gene is TRBV4-2, the J gene TRBJ1-2; the D gene is possibly TRBD1 (5 bases). The germline gives CDR1 LGHNA, CDR2 YNFKEQ. This CDR3 is built from 14 residues. V was pared by 1 base and J by 6 bases, with 12 bases between. The CDR3 region has the DNA TGTGCCAGCAGCCAAGCGGGGGGAAGGGATGGCTACACCTTC. Its translation is CASSQAGGRDGYTF.

This sequence joins TRBV2 and TRBJ2-7, with 10 bases fitting TRBD1. The ends lost 6 bases at V and 3 bases at J; junction bases unmatched: 5. From germline, CDR1 is SNHLY and CDR2 FYNNEI. The length of the CDR3 is 14 residues. The CDR3 loop reads CASSVGTGDYEQYF. As DNA, the CDR3 is TGTGCCAGCAGCGTCGGGACAGGGGACTACGAGCAGTACTTC.

In regard to this clone: Mismatch with germline at one junction end may stem from a read error. Other DNA sequences from this sample encode an identical CDR3 as well. The V call is TRBV5-1, the J call TRBJ1-5; D might be TRBD1 (5 bases). This CDR3 is 15 amino acids long. CDR1 is SGHRS and CDR2 is YFSETQ in the germline V gene. The CDR3 DNA reads as TGCGCCAGCAGCTTGGCAGGGATCCTACATCAGCCCCAACATTTT. Its translation: CASSLAGILHQPQHF.

The gene calls are TRBV6-4 and TRBJ2-1, with TRBD2 matching over 12 bases. The CDR3 loop spans 15 amino acids. J gave up 8 bases and V 5 bases, and 7 bases lay outside the gene matches. Germline assignment: CDR1 MRHNA and CDR2 SNTAGT. The CDR3 here is CASSFLAGGQHEQFF. CDR3 coding DNA: TGTGCCAGCAGTTTCCTAGCGGGGGGGCAACATGAGCAGTTCTTC.

The V gene is TRBV18, the J gene TRBJ2-7; D is perhaps TRBD1 (5 bases). V was shortened by 3 bases and J by 2 bases, with 11 bases between the two germline ends. CDR1 is KGHSH and CDR2 is LQKENI in the germline V gene. The CDR3 spans 14 residues. The CDR3 spells CASSPRQGAYEQYF. The CDR3 DNA reads TGTGCCAGCTCACCGAGGCAGGGCGCCTACGAGCAGTACTTC. Combining the CDR3 with reference TRBV18 and TRBJ2-7 gives the whole variable domain NAGVMQNPRHLVRRRGQEARLRCSPMKGHSHVYWYRQLPEEGLKFMVYLQKENIIDESGMPKERFSAEFPKEGPSILRIQQVVRGDSAAYFCASSPRQGAYEQYFGPGTRLTVT.

The chain has TRBV25-1 and TRBJ2-7; maybe TRBD2 (5 bases). V was trimmed by 7 bases and J by 2 bases, leaving 12 bases between them. The CDR3 extends over 13 amino acids. Germline loops: CDR1 MGHDK, CDR2 SYGVNS. The CDR3 loop is CASTEGHTYEQYF. CDR3 in DNA: TGTGCCAGCACCGAGGGCCACACCTACGAGCAGTACTTC.

The chain recombines TRBV7-9 with TRBJ2-7, with 7 bases identical to TRBD1. V shed 5 bases and J 3 bases; nucleotides not matched to a gene: 10. Germline CDR1 reads SEHNR; CDR2 reads FQNEAQ (reference sequence). The CDR3 totals 15 residues. The CDR3 loop is CASSRPETGIYEQYF. The CDR3 DNA is TGTGCCAGCAGCCGGCCAGAGACAGGGATCTACGAGCAGTACTTC. Drawing the rest from reference TRBV7-9 and TRBJ2-7, the complete variable domain is DTGVSQNPRHKITKRGQNVTFRCDPISEHNRLYWYRQTLGQGPEFLTYFQNEAQLEKSRLLSDRFSAERPKGSFSTLEIQRTEQGDSAMYLCASSRPETGIYEQYFGPGTRLTVT.

V gene TRBV7-8 combines with J gene TRBJ1-6; TRBD1 is a possible D gene (5 bases). This CDR3 is built from 15 residues. Germline lookup yields CDR1 SGHVS and CDR2 FQNEAQ. V lost 6 bases and J lost 9, with 18 bases in between. The CDR3: CASSASGGMGSPLHF. Here the CDR3 DNA reads TGTGCCAGCAGTGCTAGCGGGGGAATGGGTTCACCCCTCCACTTT.

CDR3 DNA sequence: TGCGCCAGCAGCTTGGATGGGGACAGCTCCTACAATGAGCAGTTCTTC. This sequence encodes CASSLDGDSSYNEQFF. The rearrangement links TRBV5-1 to TRBJ2-1; TRBD1 matches 7 bases. Looked up from germline, CDR1 is SGHRS and CDR2 is YFSETQ. J gave up 0 bases and V 0 bases, and 3 bases lay outside the gene matches. The CDR3 runs 16 residues.

The rearrangement uses TRBV4-1 and TRBJ2-7, with 9 bases identical to TRBD1. CDR1 and CDR2 (germline): MGHRA, YSYEKL. The trim removed 3 bases at V and 5 bases at J, leaving 8 bases unmatched. The length of the CDR3 is 15 residues. Here the CDR3 reads CASSQPDRGGDEQYF. The CDR3 region has the DNA TGCGCCAGCAGCCAGCCGGACAGGGGTGGGGACGAGCAGTACTTC.

This chain links TRBV7-8 with TRBJ2-3; D may be TRBD1 (6 bases). CDR3 length equals 14 residues. Trimming stripped 5 bases from V and 4 bases from J, with 13 bases between. Germline V gene lookup returns CDR1 SGHVS and CDR2 FQNEAQ. CDR3 protein: CASSPGAASDTQYF. DNA for the CDR3: TGTGCCAGCAGCCCAGGGGCAGCGTCAGATACGCAGTATTTT.